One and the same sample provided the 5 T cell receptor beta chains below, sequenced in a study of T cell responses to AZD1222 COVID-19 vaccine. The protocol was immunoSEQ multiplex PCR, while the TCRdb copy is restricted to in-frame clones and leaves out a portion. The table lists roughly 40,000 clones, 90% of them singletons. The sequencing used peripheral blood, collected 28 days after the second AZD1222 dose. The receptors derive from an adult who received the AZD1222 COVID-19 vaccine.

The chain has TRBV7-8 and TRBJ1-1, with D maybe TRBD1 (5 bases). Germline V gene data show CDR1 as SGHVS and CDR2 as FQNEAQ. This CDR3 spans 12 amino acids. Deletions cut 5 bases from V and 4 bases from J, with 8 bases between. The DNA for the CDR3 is TGTGCCAGCAGCCGGGGGGGCACTGAAGCTTTCTTT. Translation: CASSRGGTEAFF.

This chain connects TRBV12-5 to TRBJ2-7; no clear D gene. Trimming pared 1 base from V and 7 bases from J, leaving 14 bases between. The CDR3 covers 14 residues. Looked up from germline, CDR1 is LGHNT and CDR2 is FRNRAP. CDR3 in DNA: TGTGCTAGTGGTTTGGCCCCACCCGGTCAAGAGCAGTACTTC. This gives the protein CASGLAPPGQEQYF.

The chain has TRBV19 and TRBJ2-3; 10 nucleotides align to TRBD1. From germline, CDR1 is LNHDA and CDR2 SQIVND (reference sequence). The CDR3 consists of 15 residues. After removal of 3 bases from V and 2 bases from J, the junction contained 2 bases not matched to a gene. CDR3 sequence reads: CASSMGQGPTDTQYF. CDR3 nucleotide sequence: TGTGCCAGTAGTATGGGACAGGGGCCCACAGATACGCAGTATTTT.

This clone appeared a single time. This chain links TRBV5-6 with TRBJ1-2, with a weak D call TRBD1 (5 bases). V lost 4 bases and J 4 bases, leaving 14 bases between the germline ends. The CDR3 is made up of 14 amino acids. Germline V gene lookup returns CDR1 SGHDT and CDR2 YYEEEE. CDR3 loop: CASSLRVGGYGYTF. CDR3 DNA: TGTGCCAGCAGCCTTAGGGTGGGGGGCTATGGCTACACCTTC.

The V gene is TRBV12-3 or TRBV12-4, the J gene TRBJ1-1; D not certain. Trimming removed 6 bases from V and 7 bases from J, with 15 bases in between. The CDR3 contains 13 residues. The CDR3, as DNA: TGTGCCAGCAGCGCGTCGTCGTCCCTTGAAGCTTTCTTT. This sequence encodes CASSASSSLEAFF.